A selection of T cell receptor beta chains follows, all from one sample in a study of cytomegalovirus exposure and HLA in healthy donors. The data were produced by immunoSEQ multiplex PCR, yet TCRdb's version contains in-frame clones alone and is incomplete. The sample yields about 200,000 clones, roughly 80% seen once. Sequencing was performed on PBMCs. These receptors all come from a woman aged 18-29 years in good health and CMV-seronegative. Both conserved end residues are part of each CDR3. Fields, in order: J gene, V gene, CDR3 protein.

J gene: TRBJ2-1; V gene: TRBV5-6; CDR3 protein: CASSFLGSYNEQFF
J gene: TRBJ1-1; V gene: TRBV5-1; CDR3 protein: CASMSQPELNTEAFF
J gene: TRBJ2-1; V gene: TRBV11-2; CDR3 protein: CASSPDRGPNNEQFF
J gene: TRBJ1-2; V gene: TRBV4-1; CDR3 protein: CASSPGAGGNYGYTF
J gene: TRBJ1-3; V gene: TRBV2; CDR3 protein: CASSEWTVSSGNTIYF
J gene: TRBJ2-4; V gene: TRBV6-1; CDR3 protein: CASSDVMRNPPDF
J gene: TRBJ1-1; V gene: TRBV2; CDR3 protein: CASSGPSAPEAFF
J gene: TRBJ1-2; V gene: TRBV5-6; CDR3 protein: CASSAGNYGYTF
J gene: TRBJ1-3; V gene: TRBV4-1; CDR3 protein: CASSQERRGQTGNTIYF
J gene: TRBJ2-7; V gene: TRBV11-2; CDR3 protein: CASSDTYEQYF
J gene: TRBJ2-3; V gene: TRBV6-1; CDR3 protein: CASSETSGRASDTQYF
J gene: TRBJ2-3; V gene: TRBV9; CDR3 protein: CASSVTLTDTQYF
J gene: TRBJ1-5; V gene: TRBV6-5; CDR3 protein: CASSYSGNSNQPQHF
J gene: TRBJ1-1; V gene: TRBV28; CDR3 protein: CASSLVGNVEAFF
J gene: TRBJ1-2; V gene: TRBV28; CDR3 protein: CASSYRGRFRYGYTF
J gene: TRBJ2-3; V gene: TRBV6-5; CDR3 protein: CASSSSGVTDTQYF
J gene: TRBJ2-5; V gene: TRBV6-6; CDR3 protein: CASSYSRDLETQYF
J gene: TRBJ1-2; V gene: TRBV5-1; CDR3 protein: CASSGLTDRYNGYTF
J gene: TRBJ2-2; V gene: TRBV5-5; CDR3 protein: CASSLGAGELFF
J gene: TRBJ1-3; V gene: TRBV7-2; CDR3 protein: CASSWAPRDTIYF
J gene: TRBJ1-1; V gene: TRBV4-2; CDR3 protein: CASSQGTARNTEAFF
J gene: TRBJ2-7; V gene: TRBV12-2; CDR3 protein: CASRSPGRRFYEQYF
J gene: TRBJ2-7; V gene: TRBV7-3; CDR3 protein: CASSLRDQFSYEQYF
J gene: TRBJ2-5; V gene: TRBV7-9; CDR3 protein: CASSWERGAETQYF
J gene: TRBJ2-5; V gene: TRBV11-2; CDR3 protein: CASVTGTSGDQETQYF
J gene: TRBJ1-3; V gene: TRBV15; CDR3 protein: CATSRADSSSGNTIYF
J gene: TRBJ2-7; V gene: TRBV4-2; CDR3 protein: CASSQDLKEEQYF
J gene: TRBJ1-1; V gene: TRBV28; CDR3 protein: CASSTPSGAFF
J gene: TRBJ2-7; V gene: TRBV6-5; CDR3 protein: CASSYGDEQYF
J gene: TRBJ2-2; V gene: TRBV15; CDR3 protein: CATSRDPTGELFF
J gene: TRBJ1-2; V gene: TRBV7-9; CDR3 protein: CASSRQGYGYTF
J gene: TRBJ2-1; V gene: TRBV27; CDR3 protein: CASSQIDYNEQFF
J gene: TRBJ2-1; V gene: TRBV5-1; CDR3 protein: CASSARPGQGASEQFF
J gene: TRBJ2-2; V gene: TRBV6-5; CDR3 protein: CASSYDGYRGELFF
J gene: TRBJ1-2; V gene: TRBV5-1; CDR3 protein: CASSSTATGNYGYTF
J gene: TRBJ2-7; V gene: TRBV6-1; CDR3 protein: CASSDGQGAFYEQYF
J gene: TRBJ1-1; V gene: TRBV30; CDR3 protein: CAWSVSWNTEAFF
J gene: TRBJ2-7; V gene: TRBV7-8; CDR3 protein: CASSPDRGEQYF
J gene: TRBJ2-5; V gene: TRBV7-3; CDR3 protein: CASSPSGYQETQYF
J gene: TRBJ1-3; V gene: TRBV6-5; CDR3 protein: CASSQGQFSGNTIYF
J gene: TRBJ1-5; V gene: TRBV6-1; CDR3 protein: CASSEVYTRMGDRGF
J gene: TRBJ1-3; V gene: TRBV12-5; CDR3 protein: CASDGGTSGNTIYF
J gene: TRBJ1-1; V gene: TRBV18; CDR3 protein: CASSPDRDLNTEAFF
J gene: TRBJ2-7; V gene: TRBV19; CDR3 protein: CASSIRAGNYEQYF
J gene: TRBJ1-1; V gene: TRBV5-1; CDR3 protein: CASSSDGGGTEAFF
J gene: TRBJ2-1; V gene: TRBV4-1; CDR3 protein: CASSQDRTGGRYEQFF
J gene: TRBJ2-1; V gene: TRBV29-1; CDR3 protein: CSVGGGGQYNEQFF
J gene: TRBJ2-7; V gene: TRBV5-6; CDR3 protein: CASSLVGGLYEQYF